Included here is one T cell receptor (beta chain) sequence, with context. This receptor's antigen is unknown. The record has no base qualities; no much larger clone is one base away. Using the immunoSEQ assay, TCRB CDR3 regions were amplified from about 1.9 micrograms of genomic DNA, or from all available DNA when less than that was on hand. Multiplex PCR used 60 forward primers for TCR V beta segments and 13 reverse primers for J beta segments. Synthetic control templates were spiked into each sample at limiting dilution to estimate reads per starting template. The Illumina HiSeq System generated 87 bp sequencing reads. Concerning the study's data processing: To remove PCR and sequencing errors, closely related sequences were merged with a nearest neighbor algorithm. TCR overlap was measured as the percentage of unique tumor TCR beta sequences also present in the same patient's peripheral blood. This immuneACCESS table, as held by TCRdb, lists in-frame sequences with V and J called but not all clones. Of the missing ones, under half trace to an unresolved V gene in checked studies; the others have no known cause. V, J and clone size are those of that table, while D and trimming were read from the DNA. The sample includes tens of thousands of clones, with approximately 80% observed a single time. The ten biggest clones cover 6.5% to 10% of the sample.

The source of the sample is a study of glioma-infiltrating T cells after dendritic cell vaccination (dated by TCRdb to 2016 to 2017). As for the study more broadly: The cohort included approximately 15 glioblastoma patients drawn from Phase I and II dendritic cell vaccination trials, of whom 9 were newly diagnosed and 6 had recurrent disease. Patients received autologous tumor lysate-pulsed dendritic cell vaccination between about 2002 and 2012. The vaccine was prepared from monocyte-derived dendritic cells that were cultured for under 8 days with IL-4 and GM-CSF and then pulsed overnight with autologous tumor lysate. Each patient was given three intradermal dendritic cell vaccine injections, spaced two weeks apart, in the arm below the axilla. In glioblastoma patients vaccinated with dendritic cells, deep sequencing of TCR beta CDR3 regions served to measure tumor-infiltrating lymphocyte content and to compare repertoires between tumor and blood. Survival after dendritic cell vaccination was correlated with TCR sequencing metrics such as TIL content and the overlap between tumor and blood repertoires. Overall results and qualifications from the work: The three-group TCR overlap response model was described as speculative and requiring prospective validation. No direct relationship between TCR clonality and survival was found, suggesting that a diverse polyclonal response may matter. Higher estimated pretreatment TIL content predicted longer time to progression and overall survival after dendritic cell vaccination. The cohort was small and heterogeneous, and full blood and tumor sets were available for few patients, with initial-recurrent tumor pairs available for even fewer patients.

V loses 6 bases, J loses 3 bases, and the germline ends lie 12 bases apart. Looking up the germline V gene yields CDR1 MNHNS and CDR2 SASEGT. The CDR3 measures 13 amino acids from cysteine to phenylalanine. The only DNA kept is the CDR3, 39 bases in frame from the first base. Patients were selected on the basis of adequate residual fresh-frozen tumor tissue and more than two years of available survival data. Although molecular status otherwise differed among the glioblastoma patients, no patient had an isocitrate dehydrogenase mutation. PBMC were collected before vaccination, two weeks after the third vaccination, and at tumor progression if progression occurred. The Qiagen DNeasy Blood extraction Kit was used to extract genomic DNA.

The specimen comprised blood, sampled before dendritic cell vaccination. Rearrangement joined TRBV6-1 to TRBJ2-7; TRBD1 might be the D gene, on 5 matching bases. This clonotype originated in a human donor with glioblastoma. The DNA sequence is given as TGTGCCAGCAGGGACCGACAGCTCTACGAGCAGTACTTC. It specifies CASRDRQLYEQYF.